This TCR beta chain was identified in a study of cytomegalovirus exposure and HLA in healthy donors. Whole-study findings and limits: Presence/absence analyses treated sequencing depth as roughly uniform across donors. One later analysis reportedly identified an Asian-associated ancestry cluster that showed fewer N-insertions than the roughly 640-donor mean.

This clone occurred once. Its cognate antigen is unknown. The PCR used 60 Vbeta and 13 Jbeta primers. TCRdb's copy holds only in-frame clones and misses some; the assay was immunoSEQ multiplex PCR. The repertoire includes about 99,000 clones, around 80% of them detected once, and 9% to 12% sits in the top ten. V was clipped by 5 bases and J by 1 base; unmatched bases: 4. CDR1 is ENHRY and CDR2 is SYGVKD in the germline V gene. The CDR3 sequence is 14 residues long. The sequence came from a young woman in good health and CMV-seropositive. Input material: PBMCs. The V call is TRBV10-3, the J call TRBJ1-1, with 7 bases aligning to TRBD1. CDR3 sequence (DNA): TGTGCCATCAGTAGGAGACAGGGGAACACTGAAGCTTTCTTT. It codes for CAISRRQGNTEAFF.